The rows below give T cell receptor beta chains drawn from one sample of a study of blood T cell repertoires in COVID-19. Sequencing was performed with immunoSEQ multiplex PCR; in TCRdb, only in-frame clones are kept and a portion is missing. The sample comprises around 450,000 clones, about 85% of which are singletons, and nearly 2% rests with the top ten. The specimen sequenced was PBMCs or T cells enriched from blood (not recorded which). The receptors stem from a woman under 30 with acute COVID-19. Each CDR3 is given with its conserved first and last residue. D genes are given only for firm matches. Size tells how often a clone was seen (once, few, many) or the class of an expanded clone, and some rows leave it out.

V gene,D gene,J gene,clone size,CDR3 DNA,CDR3 protein
TRBV6-2/TRBV6-3,TRBD1,TRBJ1-1,NA,TGTGCCAGCAGTTATAACAGGGGAACTTTCTTT,CASSYNRGTFF
TRBV5-6,TRBD2,TRBJ2-1,NA,TGTGCCAGCAGCTTGGAGCGGGGGTACAATGAGCAGTTCTTC,CASSLERGYNEQFF
TRBV29-1,NA,TRBJ1-3,NA,TGCAGCGTTCATATGGTGGCACCCTCTGGAAACACCATATATTTT,CSVHMVAPSGNTIYF
TRBV5-1,NA,TRBJ2-6,NA,TGCGCCAGCAGCTTGGGCGGGGCTGGGGCCAACGTCCTGACTTTC,CASSLGGAGANVLTF
TRBV18,NA,TRBJ2-5,NA,TGTGCCAGCTCACCAAAGTCCGACAGGCCTGTTGCCCAGTACTTC,CASSPKSDRPVAQYF
TRBV7-9,TRBD1,TRBJ1-5,once,TGTGCCAGCAGCTTAGGGACAGGGCCTTATCAGCCCCAGCATTTT,CASSLGTGPYQPQHF
TRBV5-1,NA,TRBJ2-3,NA,TGCGCCAGCAGCTTGTCCGATACTAGCACAGATACGCAGTATTTT,CASSLSDTSTDTQYF
TRBV4-1,NA,TRBJ1-6,NA,TGCGCCAGCAGCCAAGCCGAGAATTCACCCCTCCACTTT,CASSQAENSPLHF
TRBV21-1,NA,TRBJ1-2,NA,TGTGCCAGCAGCAAGGGGGGTGGGAGCTATGGCTACACCTTC,CASSKGGGSYGYTF
TRBV11-2,TRBD1,TRBJ1-2,NA,TGTGCCAGCAGCTTAGTGGGGACAGGGACTGTCGGCTACACCTTC,CASSLVGTGTVGYTF
TRBV7-2,TRBD1,TRBJ2-7,NA,TGTGCCAGCAGAGCGACAGGGCCCAGCGAGCAGTACTTC,CASRATGPSEQYF
TRBV28,TRBD1,TRBJ1-2,NA,TGTGCCAGCAAGGGACAGGGGGCTACGGGGTATGGCTACACCTTC,CASKGQGATGYGYTF
TRBV6-5,TRBD2,TRBJ2-1,few,TGTGCCAGCAGTTACCCGTCTAGCGGGGGGCCGAATGAGCAGTTCTTC,CASSYPSSGGPNEQFF
TRBV30,TRBD1,TRBJ2-5,NA,TGTGCCTGGGACAGGGGCGAGGAGACCCAGTACTTC,CAWDRGEETQYF
TRBV28,TRBD1,TRBJ1-5,NA,TGTGCCAGCGGCTCACCGGGACAGACTTCGGCGGGCCCCCAGCATTTT,CASGSPGQTSAGPQHF
TRBV5-1,NA,TRBJ2-2,NA,TGCGCCAGCGAGCTGGGACAGAACACCGGGGAGCTGTTTTTT,CASELGQNTGELFF
TRBV12-5,TRBD2,TRBJ2-1,NA,TGTGCTAGTGTGCAAGGCGGGAGAAATGAGCAGTTCTTC,CASVQGGRNEQFF
TRBV5-4,NA,TRBJ1-1,NA,TGTGCCAGCAGCTTGCGACAGTTGAACACTGAAGCTTTCTTT,CASSLRQLNTEAFF
TRBV7-2,TRBD1,TRBJ2-3,once,TGTGCCAGCAGCCTATACAGGGACAGAGATACGCAGTATTTT,CASSLYRDRDTQYF
TRBV19,NA,TRBJ1-3,NA,TGTGCCAGTAGTTTCGGGAGAAGCTCTGGAAACACCATATATTTT,CASSFGRSSGNTIYF
TRBV19,TRBD1,TRBJ1-1,few,TGTGCCAGTAGATACGCGGACAGGGAATCCACTGAAGCTTTCTTT,CASRYADRESTEAFF
TRBV9,TRBD2,TRBJ2-5,once,TGTGCCAGCAGCGTAGTGGGGGGAGGGGAAGAGACCCAGTACTTC,CASSVVGGGEETQYF
TRBV7-9,NA,TRBJ2-7,NA,TGTGCCAGCAGCTTAGAGGCGGGACCATACTACGAGCAGTACTTC,CASSLEAGPYYEQYF
TRBV2,TRBD1,TRBJ2-7,once,TGTGCCAGCAGGTCCGGGACAGGGTATCCCGAGCAGTACTTC,CASRSGTGYPEQYF
TRBV18,TRBD1,TRBJ2-1,NA,TGTGCCAGCTCACCCCCGGAGACAGGGACCTACAATGAGCAGTTCTTC,CASSPPETGTYNEQFF
TRBV27,TRBD2,TRBJ2-1,NA,TGTGCCAGCAGTACTCGACTAGCGGGGGGGTTGTGGAATGAGCAGTTCTTC,CASSTRLAGGLWNEQFF
TRBV4-3,TRBD2,TRBJ2-3,NA,TGCGCCAGCAGCCAAGTTAGTATGCGGGAGGGCCCAACAGATACGCAGTATTTT,CASSQVSMREGPTDTQYF
TRBV9,TRBD1,TRBJ2-5,NA,TGTGCCAGCAGCTCGAGGACAGGGGTCTTAGAGACCCAGTACTTC,CASSSRTGVLETQYF
TRBV7-6,TRBD2,TRBJ2-5,NA,TGTGCCAGCAGCTTTAGCGGGAGGGCCGAAGAGACCCAGTACTTC,CASSFSGRAEETQYF
TRBV14,TRBD1,TRBJ2-1,NA,TGTGCCAGCAGCCTAGAACCGGGACAGGGGGCCTTTTGGGGAGATCAGGATGAGCAGTTCTTC,CASSLEPGQGAFWGDQDEQFF
TRBV4-2,NA,TRBJ1-6,few,TGTGCCAGCAGCCAAGAGGGGAGGTCACCCCTCCACTTT,CASSQEGRSPLHF
TRBV7-9,NA,TRBJ1-2,NA,TGTGCCAGCAGCTTACAGGGGCCTCAGAGGTATGGCTACACCTTC,CASSLQGPQRYGYTF
TRBV5-1,NA,TRBJ2-3,once,TGCGCCAGCAGCTTAGGCCGAGGGCCCGGAGCAGATACGCAGTATTTT,CASSLGRGPGADTQYF
TRBV6-5,NA,TRBJ2-7,NA,TGTGCCAGCAGTTACCCTACGGCAGGGGAATTCGCCGAGCAGTACTTC,CASSYPTAGEFAEQYF
TRBV24-1,NA,TRBJ2-5,NA,TGTGCCACCAGCCGGGATGCACAAGAGACCCAGTACTTC,CATSRDAQETQYF
TRBV19,NA,TRBJ2-5,NA,TGTGCCAGTAGTATCGGCAGGGGAAGACAAGAGACCCAGTACTTC,CASSIGRGRQETQYF
TRBV4-2,TRBD2,TRBJ2-1,once,TGTGCCAGCAGCCCCCGCAAGTGGGGGGGGAAATTGAGCTACAATGAGCAGTTCTTC,CASSPRKWGGKLSYNEQFF
TRBV15,NA,TRBJ2-3,NA,TGTGCCACCAGCATGGACAGATCCACAGATACGCAGTATTTT,CATSMDRSTDTQYF
TRBV7-9,NA,TRBJ1-2,once,TGTGCCAGCAGCCCCAGACAAGACTACACCTTC,CASSPRQDYTF
TRBV4-2,NA,TRBJ2-2,NA,TGTGCCAGCAGCCAGGCCGGGACTCTCACCGGGGAGCTGTTTTTT,CASSQAGTLTGELFF